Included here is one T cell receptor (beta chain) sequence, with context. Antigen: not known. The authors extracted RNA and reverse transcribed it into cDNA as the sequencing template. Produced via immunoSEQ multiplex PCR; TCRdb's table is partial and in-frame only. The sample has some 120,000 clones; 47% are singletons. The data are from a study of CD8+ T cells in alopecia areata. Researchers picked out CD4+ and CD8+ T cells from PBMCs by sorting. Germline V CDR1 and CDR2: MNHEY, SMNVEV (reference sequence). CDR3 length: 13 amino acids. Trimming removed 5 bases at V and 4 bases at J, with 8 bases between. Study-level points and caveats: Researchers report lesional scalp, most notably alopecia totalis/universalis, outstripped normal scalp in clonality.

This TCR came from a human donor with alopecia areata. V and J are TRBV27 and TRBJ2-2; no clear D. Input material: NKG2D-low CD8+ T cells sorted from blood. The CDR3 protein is CASSIRVTGELFF. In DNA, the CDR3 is TGTGCCAGCAGTATTAGGGTCACCGGGGAGCTGTTTTTT.